This TCR beta chain was identified in a study of memory B cells and T cells in multiple sclerosis. Generated by immunoSEQ multiplex PCR, the TCRdb table keeps only in-frame clones and is missing some. The table includes under 50,000 clones, roughly 82% detected once. Separate sequencing covered autoproliferating (CFSE-dim) and non-proliferating (CFSE-high) T cells from stimulus-free culture. Pooled replicate wells came from around 5x10^7 CFSE-labeled PBMCs cultured approximately 7 days without stimulus. CFSE at roughly 0.45 uM labeled the PBMCs, which were then cultured unstimulated. About this clone itself: Its antigen is currently unknown.

The CDR3 is made up of 16 amino acids. Study outcomes and limitations: Normalization was needed because clone-set size differences affected shared clonotype counts.

The sequenced sample was PBMCs from blood kept in culture. This receptor was identified in a human donor with multiple sclerosis. The rearrangement joins TRBV21-1 to TRBJ1-5; the listed D gene, TRBD1, was not tested against the DNA. TRBV21-1 is assigned pseudogene status. CDR3 nucleotide sequence: TGTGCCAGCAGCAAAGGAAGACAGGGCCTCAATCAGCCCCAGCATTTT. Its protein is CASSKGRQGLNQPQHF.